The 21 T cell receptor beta chains in this list originate from one sample, sequenced in a study of blood T cell repertoires in COVID-19. Some clones are missing from TCRdb's copy, which holds only in-frame ones; the method was immunoSEQ multiplex PCR. The sample has approximately 200,000 clones; roughly 86% are singletons. Source material: peripheral blood. All receptors derive from a woman aged 55-75 years with acute or convalescent COVID-19.

The rearrangement uses TRBV10-1 and TRBJ2-1; TRBD2 matches at 10 bases. CDR3 size: 15 residues. Germline CDR1 is WNHNN and CDR2 is SYGVQD (reference sequence). The V segment lost 3 bases and the J segment 4 bases; nucleotides outside the gene matches: 3. As DNA, the CDR3 is TGCGCCAGCAGTGATGTTAGCGGGAGGTACAATGAGCAGTTCTTC. Its protein is CASSDVSGRYNEQFF.

The V gene is TRBV6-6, the J gene TRBJ2-1, with TRBD2 matching over 9 bases. The CDR3 contains 16 residues. Per the germline V gene, CDR1 is MNHNY and CDR2 is SVGAGI (reference sequence). The J segment lost 3 bases and the V segment lost 5 bases, leaving 8 bases of the junction unmatched. The CDR3 is CASSMGTSGFYNEQFF. The CDR3 DNA reads TGTGCCAGCAGTATGGGAACTAGCGGGTTCTACAATGAGCAGTTCTTC.

J is TRBJ1-5 and V is TRBV3-1 (or the pseudogene TRBV3-2); 12 nucleotides agree with TRBD1. CDR1 and CDR2 from the germline V gene are LGHDT and YNNKEL (reference sequence). The CDR3 is 17 amino acids. The trim removed 6 bases at V and 4 bases at J, leaving 10 bases unmatched. CDR3 sequence (DNA): TGTGCCAGCAGTCTAAGCCGGGACAGGGGGCGTAATCAGCCCCAGCATTTT. It is translated as CASSLSRDRGRNQPQHF.

The genes are TRBV30 and TRBJ1-1; D ambiguous. Germline loops: CDR1 GTSNPN, CDR2 SVGIG (reference sequence). This CDR3 has 12 amino acids. Between the trimmed V and J ends, which lost 4 bases and 6 bases, there was a span of 12 bases. The CDR3 here is CAWNNRGSEAFF. DNA for the CDR3: TGTGCCTGGAATAACCGGGGTTCTGAAGCTTTCTTT.

V gene TRBV6-5 combines with J gene TRBJ2-1; 11 nucleotides align to TRBD2. J gave up 10 bases and V 2 bases, and 1 base lay outside the gene matches. Germline CDR1 MNHEY, CDR2 SVGAGI. This CDR3 is built from 13 residues. CDR3 loop: CASSYRTSGEQFF. In DNA form, the CDR3 reads TGTGCCAGCAGTTACCGGACTAGCGGGGAGCAGTTCTTC.

This chain links TRBV7-2 with TRBJ2-2; TRBD1 matches 9 bases. V was clipped by 3 bases and J by 7 bases; unmatched bases: 3. The CDR3 consists of 14 residues. Germline loops: CDR1 SGHTA, CDR2 FQGNSA. CDR3: CASSFWTGDGELFF. CDR3 coding DNA: TGTGCCAGCAGCTTTTGGACAGGGGACGGGGAGCTGTTTTTT.

J is TRBJ2-5 and V is TRBV30, with 12 nucleotides matching TRBD1. V was clipped by 1 base and J by 5 bases; unmatched bases: 8. Germline V gives CDR1 GTSNPN, CDR2 SVGIG (reference sequence). This CDR3 has 16 amino acids. CDR3: CAWSAGQGARGETQYF. The CDR3 coding sequence is TGTGCCTGGAGTGCGGGACAGGGGGCACGAGGGGAGACCCAGTACTTC.

This chain connects TRBV5-8 to TRBJ1-1, with TRBD1 as a possible D gene (5 bases). Germline V CDR1 and CDR2: SGHTS, YDEGEE. The CDR3 covers 12 residues. Trimming cost V 9 bases and J 9 bases, with 18 bases left between them. CDR3 sequence: CATNPRTNQAFF. As DNA, the CDR3 is TGTGCCACTAATCCGCGGACAAACCAAGCTTTCTTT.

This sequence joins TRBV30 and TRBJ2-7, with TRBD2 matching over 13 bases. Germline CDR1 GTSNPN, CDR2 SVGIG (reference sequence). Trimming removed 6 bases from V and 6 bases from J; junction bases left unmatched: 5. The CDR3 is made up of 13 amino acids. The CDR3 loop reads CACRTSGGIEQYF. In DNA form, the CDR3 reads TGTGCCTGTCGGACTAGCGGGGGAATCGAGCAGTACTTC.

This chain uses TRBV11-3 with TRBJ1-1; no firm D call. V shed 5 bases and J shed 0 bases, with 10 bases lying between them. Germline V CDR1 and CDR2: SGHNT, YENEEA. This CDR3 has 14 amino acids. In nucleotides, the CDR3 is TGTGCCAGCAGCCGTAACAGCATGAACACTGAAGCTTTCTTT. Amino acid sequence: CASSRNSMNTEAFF.

The chain joins TRBV5-5 to TRBJ1-2; D is undetermined. CDR1 SGHKS and CDR2 YYEKEE come from the germline V gene (reference sequence). Trimming took off 1 base at V and 4 bases at J, with 14 bases between the two ends. This CDR3 spans 15 amino acids. CDR3 sequence reads: CASSLRGEGFYGYTF. CDR3 sequence (DNA): TGTGCCAGCAGCTTGCGGGGAGAGGGTTTCTATGGCTACACCTTC.

The chain is built from TRBV5-8 and TRBJ2-5; 8 bases are a match to TRBD1. There are 18 residues in the CDR3. Germline V CDR1 and CDR2: SGHTS, YDEGEE. Germline trimming cut 3 bases from V and 7 bases from J; bases unmatched to any gene: 20. The CDR3: CASSSFHVRGPRARTQYF. The CDR3 DNA sequence: TGTGCCAGCAGCTCCTTCCATGTCAGGGGGCCCCGGGCGAGGACCCAGTACTTC.

This chain connects TRBV30 to TRBJ2-7, with 12 bases matching TRBD1. The germline V gene encodes CDR1 GTSNPN and CDR2 SVGIG (reference sequence). V dropped 2 bases and J dropped 6; count of bases not matched to a gene: 11. This CDR3 comprises 16 residues. CDR3 region: CAWSTHRGDRGPEQYF. The DNA of the CDR3 is TGTGCCTGGAGTACCCACCGCGGGGACAGGGGGCCCGAGCAGTACTTC.

This clone appeared a single time. The rearrangement joins TRBV30 to TRBJ2-6, with 8 bases aligning to TRBD1. CDR1 and CDR2 from the germline V gene are GTSNPN and SVGIG (reference sequence). Trimming cost V 5 bases and J 0 bases; bases outside gene matches: 12. The CDR3 contains 18 residues. The CDR3 DNA is TGTGCCTGGCTAAAGGGTGGACAGGGTCGCTCTGGGGCCAACGTCCTGACTTTC. This translates into CAWLKGGQGRSGANVLTF.

The chain links TRBV19 to TRBJ2-1, with a tentative D call TRBD1 (6 bases). Trimming left V 3 bases short and J 2 bases short, with 8 bases between. Per germline, CDR1 LNHDA and CDR2 SQIVND (reference sequence). This CDR3 has 14 amino acids. The CDR3 is CASSMTGTYNEQFF. The CDR3 nucleotides are TGTGCCAGTAGTATGACAGGAACCTACAATGAGCAGTTCTTC.

The chain joins TRBV19 to TRBJ1-5; 9 positions agree with TRBD1. Trimming at V came to 3 bases and at J to 4 bases, leaving 10 bases not matched to a gene. The CDR3 is made up of 17 amino acids. From germline, CDR1 is LNHDA and CDR2 SQIVND (reference sequence). CDR3 nucleotides: TGTGCCAGTAGTATCCTCGGGACAGGGAAAAGAAATCAGCCCCAGCATTTT. It codes for CASSILGTGKRNQPQHF.

This clone came up once. This chain connects TRBV4-2 to TRBJ2-7; TRBD2 aligns across 9 bases. J was trimmed by 4 bases and V by 2 bases; bases with no gene match: 6. CDR3 length: 15 residues. Germline V gene sequence: CDR1 LGHNA, CDR2 YNFKEQ. CDR3 bases: TGTGCCAGCAGCCAACCTAGCGGGATCCGGTACGAGCAGTACTTC. Its translation: CASSQPSGIRYEQYF.

This clone was found a few times. J is TRBJ2-7 and V is TRBV27, with D perhaps matching TRBD2 (6 bases). V dropped 7 bases and J dropped 2 bases, with 12 bases sitting between them. The CDR3 has 13 residues. In germline, CDR1 is MNHEY, CDR2 SMNVEV (reference sequence). Here the CDR3 reads CASKPGDAYEQYF. Written as DNA, the CDR3 is TGTGCCAGCAAACCGGGGGACGCCTACGAGCAGTACTTC.

This rearrangement joins TRBV19 to TRBJ1-5; D is uncertain. The CDR3 length is 16 residues. V was trimmed by 1 base and J by 0 bases, leaving 10 bases between them. Germline V lookup: CDR1 LNHDA, CDR2 SQIVND (reference sequence). The CDR3 here is CASSIGGQNSNQPQHF. DNA of the CDR3: TGTGCCAGTAGTATAGGAGGGCAGAATAGCAATCAGCCCCAGCATTTT.

The chain combines TRBV29-1 with TRBJ1-6; D is possibly TRBD1 (6 bases). This CDR3 region has 13 residues. Germline-derived CDR1 and CDR2 are SQVTM and ANQGSEA. Trimming took 7 bases from V and 8 from J, leaving 15 bases between them. The CDR3 spells CSASQGRDSPLHF. The CDR3 nucleotides read TGCAGCGCCTCCCAGGGGAGGGATTCACCCCTCCACTTT.

The chain has TRBV3-1 (or the pseudogene TRBV3-2) and TRBJ1-2; maybe TRBD1 (5 bases). With 3 bases removed from V and 8 bases from J, the gap between germline ends came to 16 bases. The CDR3 runs to 14 residues. The germline V gene has CDR1 LGHDT and CDR2 YNNKEL (reference sequence). The CDR3 region has the DNA TGTGCCAGCAGCCATAAGGGGAACCCAGGGGGCTACACCTTC. It specifies CASSHKGNPGGYTF.